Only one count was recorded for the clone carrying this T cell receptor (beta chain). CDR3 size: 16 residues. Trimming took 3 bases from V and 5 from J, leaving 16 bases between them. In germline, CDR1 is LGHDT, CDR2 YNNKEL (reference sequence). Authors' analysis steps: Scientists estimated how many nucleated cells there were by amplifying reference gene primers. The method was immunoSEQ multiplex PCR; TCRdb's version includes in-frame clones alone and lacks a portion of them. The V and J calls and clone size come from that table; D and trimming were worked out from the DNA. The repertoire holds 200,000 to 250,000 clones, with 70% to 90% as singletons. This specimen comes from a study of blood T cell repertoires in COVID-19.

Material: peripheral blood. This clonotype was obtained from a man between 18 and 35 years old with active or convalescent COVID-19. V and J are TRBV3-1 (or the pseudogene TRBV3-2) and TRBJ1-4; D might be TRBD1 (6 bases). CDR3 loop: CASSHPGTPRNEKLFF. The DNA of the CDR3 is TGTGCCAGCAGCCATCCCGGGACACCCCGAAATGAAAAACTGTTTTTT.